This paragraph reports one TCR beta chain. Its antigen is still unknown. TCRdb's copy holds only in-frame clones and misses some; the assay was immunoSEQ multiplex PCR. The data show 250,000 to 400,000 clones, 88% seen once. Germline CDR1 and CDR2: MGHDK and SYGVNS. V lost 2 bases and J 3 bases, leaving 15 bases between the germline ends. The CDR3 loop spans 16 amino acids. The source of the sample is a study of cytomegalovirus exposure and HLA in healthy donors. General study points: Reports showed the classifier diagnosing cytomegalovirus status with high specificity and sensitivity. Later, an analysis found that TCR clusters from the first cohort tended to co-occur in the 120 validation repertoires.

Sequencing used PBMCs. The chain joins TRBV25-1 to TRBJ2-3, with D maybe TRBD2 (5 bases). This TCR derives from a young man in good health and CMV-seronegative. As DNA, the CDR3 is TGTGCCAGCAGTGAACTCTTCGGACTGTTAACAGATACGCAGTATTTT. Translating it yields CASSELFGLLTDTQYF.